A selection of T cell receptor beta chains follows, all from one sample in a study of blood T cell repertoires in COVID-19. Sequencing was performed with immunoSEQ multiplex PCR; in TCRdb, only in-frame clones are kept and a portion is missing. Of approximately 270,000 clones listed, roughly nine tenths are singletons. The sample was PBMCs or T cells enriched from blood (not recorded which). The receptors stem from a human donor in a cohort exposed to, infected with or recovered from COVID-19 (not recorded which). The donor label of this sample is uncertain. CDR3s include the opening cysteine and the closing phenylalanine or tryptophan. A D gene is named only where the DNA matches it firmly. Clone size appears in some rows only: once, few, many, or a class for an expanded clone.

abundance: -
v_gene: TRBV7-9
d_gene: -
j_gene: TRBJ1-6
CDR3nt: TGTGCCAGCAGGGGGAGGGGAACCTATAATTCACCCCTCCACTTT
CDR3aa: CASRGRGTYNSPLHF

abundance: -
v_gene: TRBV18
d_gene: -
j_gene: TRBJ2-2
CDR3nt: TGTGCCAGCTCACTACAGGGATCGAACACCGGGGAGCTGTTTTTT
CDR3aa: CASSLQGSNTGELFF

abundance: -
v_gene: TRBV5-4
d_gene: TRBD1
j_gene: TRBJ1-3
CDR3nt: TGTGCCAGCAGCTCGATACAGGGGGCAAATTCTGGAAACACCATATATTTT
CDR3aa: CASSSIQGANSGNTIYF

abundance: -
v_gene: TRBV7-9
d_gene: -
j_gene: TRBJ2-5
CDR3nt: TGTGCCAGCAGCTTGGGGACAAGGGGAGAGACCCAGTACTTC
CDR3aa: CASSLGTRGETQYF

abundance: -
v_gene: TRBV13
d_gene: -
j_gene: TRBJ2-7
CDR3nt: TGTGCCAGCAGCCCACCCTTGAGCTACGAGCAGTACTTC
CDR3aa: CASSPPLSYEQYF

abundance: -
v_gene: TRBV5-1
d_gene: TRBD2
j_gene: TRBJ2-5
CDR3nt: TGCGCCAGCAGCTTCGGGAGGCAAGAGACCCAGTACTTC
CDR3aa: CASSFGRQETQYF

abundance: -
v_gene: TRBV7-9
d_gene: -
j_gene: TRBJ1-1
CDR3nt: TGTGCCGGGAGTGGTCCAGGCCCGAAGCCGTGGGGCACTGAAGCTTTCTTT
CDR3aa: CAGSGPGPKPWGTEAFF

abundance: -
v_gene: TRBV7-9
d_gene: TRBD1
j_gene: TRBJ1-4
CDR3nt: TGTGCCAGCAGCTCCGGGACAGGGTCTACTAGTGCAACTAATGAAAAACTGTTTTTT
CDR3aa: CASSSGTGSTSATNEKLFF

abundance: -
v_gene: TRBV9
d_gene: TRBD1
j_gene: TRBJ1-1
CDR3nt: TGTGCCAGCTCCCGGGGACAGGCGAACACTGAAGCTTTCTTT
CDR3aa: CASSRGQANTEAFF

abundance: -
v_gene: TRBV15
d_gene: -
j_gene: TRBJ2-7
CDR3nt: TGTGCCACCAGCAGGTCGGGGGAGCAGTACTTC
CDR3aa: CATSRSGEQYF

abundance: -
v_gene: TRBV29-1
d_gene: -
j_gene: TRBJ2-5
CDR3nt: TGCAGCGTTGAACGGGGGGCGGATTTTGAGACCCAGTACTTC
CDR3aa: CSVERGADFETQYF

abundance: -
v_gene: TRBV13
d_gene: -
j_gene: TRBJ2-4
CDR3nt: TGTGCCAGCAGCTTAAGTTCTCCCACAGGGAAAAACATTCAGTACTTC
CDR3aa: CASSLSSPTGKNIQYF

abundance: -
v_gene: TRBV7-6
d_gene: TRBD2
j_gene: TRBJ2-5
CDR3nt: TGTGCCACCGGAATGGTAGCGGGGGAACGGCCCCAGTACTTC
CDR3aa: CATGMVAGERPQYF

abundance: -
v_gene: TRBV5-1
d_gene: -
j_gene: TRBJ1-2
CDR3nt: TGCGCCAGCCACAGTGGGGCCAACTATGGCTACACCTTC
CDR3aa: CASHSGANYGYTF

abundance: once
v_gene: TRBV30
d_gene: TRBD2
j_gene: TRBJ2-3
CDR3nt: TGTGCCTGGAGACGCGGGGGGGACACAGATACGCAGTATTTT
CDR3aa: CAWRRGGDTDTQYF

abundance: -
v_gene: TRBV4-3
d_gene: -
j_gene: TRBJ1-1
CDR3nt: TGCGCCAGCAGCCAAGATAGAGGAAACACTGAAGCTTTCTTT
CDR3aa: CASSQDRGNTEAFF

abundance: -
v_gene: TRBV4-1
d_gene: TRBD1
j_gene: TRBJ2-7
CDR3nt: TGCGCCAGCAGCCAAGAGGGGACAGTTTTTGCCTACGAGCAGTACTTC
CDR3aa: CASSQEGTVFAYEQYF

abundance: -
v_gene: TRBV6-4
d_gene: TRBD1
j_gene: TRBJ1-3
CDR3nt: TGTGCCAGCAGGCATCAGGGGGCGGAAGGAAACACCATATATTTT
CDR3aa: CASRHQGAEGNTIYF

abundance: -
v_gene: TRBV10-3
d_gene: TRBD1
j_gene: TRBJ1-1
CDR3nt: TGTGCCATCAGCCCCGGGGACAGGGCGAACACTGAAGCTTTCTTT
CDR3aa: CAISPGDRANTEAFF

abundance: -
v_gene: TRBV9
d_gene: -
j_gene: TRBJ2-3
CDR3nt: TGTGCCAGCAGCGTAGATAAAGATACGCAGTATTTT
CDR3aa: CASSVDKDTQYF

abundance: -
v_gene: TRBV9
d_gene: -
j_gene: TRBJ2-3
CDR3nt: TGTGCCAGCAGCGTAGGCGGGTCGCCAGATACGCAGTATTTT
CDR3aa: CASSVGGSPDTQYF

abundance: -
v_gene: TRBV25-1
d_gene: -
j_gene: TRBJ1-3
CDR3nt: TGTGCCAGCAGTGAAGGCACCCGAAACACCATATATTTT
CDR3aa: CASSEGTRNTIYF

abundance: -
v_gene: TRBV5-8
d_gene: -
j_gene: TRBJ1-2
CDR3nt: TGTGCCAGCAGCTTGGCCGGGTCAGTAACCAGGAGCGGATATGGCTACACCTTC
CDR3aa: CASSLAGSVTRSGYGYTF

abundance: -
v_gene: TRBV9
d_gene: -
j_gene: TRBJ2-7
CDR3nt: TGTGCCAGCAGCCTCGACTTGAGCTCCTACGAGCAGTACTTC
CDR3aa: CASSLDLSSYEQYF

abundance: -
v_gene: TRBV5-6
d_gene: TRBD2
j_gene: TRBJ2-3
CDR3nt: TGTGCCAGCAGTTACGTAGATAGCGGGGTCGGTTGGACGCAGTATTTT
CDR3aa: CASSYVDSGVGWTQYF

abundance: -
v_gene: TRBV2
d_gene: -
j_gene: TRBJ2-2
CDR3nt: TGTGCCAGTGGACTGATAGCCGCGAACACCGGGGAGCTGTTTTTT
CDR3aa: CASGLIAANTGELFF

abundance: -
v_gene: TRBV28
d_gene: TRBD1
j_gene: TRBJ1-2
CDR3nt: TGTGCCAGCAGTGGCGACGTCGGGACAGGGTTAATCTATGGCTACACCTTC
CDR3aa: CASSGDVGTGLIYGYTF

abundance: -
v_gene: TRBV27
d_gene: -
j_gene: TRBJ2-5
CDR3nt: TGTGCCAGCAGCCCCAATCCGAGTTTCCAAGAGACCCAGTACTTC
CDR3aa: CASSPNPSFQETQYF

abundance: -
v_gene: TRBV5-1
d_gene: TRBD1
j_gene: TRBJ1-2
CDR3nt: TGCGCCAGCAGCGCGGACAGGGCCCTAGGCTACACCTTC
CDR3aa: CASSADRALGYTF

abundance: -
v_gene: TRBV5-6
d_gene: -
j_gene: TRBJ1-1
CDR3nt: TGTGCCAGCAGCACCGACTGGAACTCTGAAGCTTTCTTT
CDR3aa: CASSTDWNSEAFF

abundance: -
v_gene: TRBV7-2
d_gene: -
j_gene: TRBJ2-1
CDR3nt: TGTGCCAGCAGCTTCTCCGGGGATGAGCAGTTCTTC
CDR3aa: CASSFSGDEQFF

abundance: -
v_gene: TRBV9
d_gene: -
j_gene: TRBJ2-4
CDR3nt: TGTGCCAGCAGCCCCACTTCGGGACTAGCCAAAAACATTCAGTACTTC
CDR3aa: CASSPTSGLAKNIQYF

abundance: -
v_gene: TRBV30
d_gene: -
j_gene: TRBJ2-7
CDR3nt: TGTGCCACCCGGGAGACAGCTGCCAGGGGGGAGCAGTACTTC
CDR3aa: CATRETAARGEQYF

abundance: -
v_gene: TRBV6-5
d_gene: -
j_gene: TRBJ2-3
CDR3nt: TGTGCCAGCAGTCGAGAGTACACAGATACGCAGTATTTT
CDR3aa: CASSREYTDTQYF

abundance: -
v_gene: TRBV27
d_gene: -
j_gene: TRBJ1-1
CDR3nt: TGTGCCAGCAGTTTAGAGAGGAACACTGAAGCTTTCTTT
CDR3aa: CASSLERNTEAFF

abundance: -
v_gene: TRBV28
d_gene: -
j_gene: TRBJ1-2
CDR3nt: TGTGCCAGCAGTTTTGCAGGGGTGGATGGCTACACCTTC
CDR3aa: CASSFAGVDGYTF

abundance: few
v_gene: TRBV12-5
d_gene: TRBD2
j_gene: TRBJ2-7
CDR3nt: TGTGCTAGTGGTTTGTTGGGGGGAGGGGAGGACGAGCAGTACTTC
CDR3aa: CASGLLGGGEDEQYF

abundance: -
v_gene: TRBV9
d_gene: -
j_gene: TRBJ1-6
CDR3nt: TGTGCCAGCAGCCCAGGATGGGATAATTCACCCCTCCACTTT
CDR3aa: CASSPGWDNSPLHF

abundance: -
v_gene: TRBV30
d_gene: -
j_gene: TRBJ1-2
CDR3nt: TGTGCCTGGAGGTCCCGGACATACGGCTACACCTTC
CDR3aa: CAWRSRTYGYTF

abundance: once
v_gene: TRBV14
d_gene: -
j_gene: TRBJ1-4
CDR3nt: TGTGCCAGCAGCCAAGATCGGACAGTTCATGAAAAACTGTTTTTT
CDR3aa: CASSQDRTVHEKLFF

abundance: -
v_gene: TRBV11-3
d_gene: -
j_gene: TRBJ1-5
CDR3nt: TGTGCCAGCAGCTTAGAGGCAGGGGATAGCAATCAGCCCCAGCATTTT
CDR3aa: CASSLEAGDSNQPQHF

abundance: -
v_gene: TRBV7-2
d_gene: -
j_gene: TRBJ2-1
CDR3nt: TGTGCCAGCAGCTTGAGGACTATATCCTACAATGAGCAGTTCTTC
CDR3aa: CASSLRTISYNEQFF

abundance: -
v_gene: TRBV5-1
d_gene: TRBD2
j_gene: TRBJ2-3
CDR3nt: TGCGCCAGCAGCTTGGGACTAGCGGGGCGGAGCACAGATACGCAGTATTTT
CDR3aa: CASSLGLAGRSTDTQYF

abundance: -
v_gene: TRBV7-8
d_gene: -
j_gene: TRBJ1-2
CDR3nt: TGTGCCAGCAGCTTACGGGGGTCCGCAAACCAGTATGGCTACACCTTC
CDR3aa: CASSLRGSANQYGYTF

abundance: -
v_gene: TRBV9
d_gene: TRBD2
j_gene: TRBJ2-1
CDR3nt: TGTGCCAGCAGCGCCCCGAACGGGGGGGATGAGCAGTTCTTC
CDR3aa: CASSAPNGGDEQFF

abundance: -
v_gene: TRBV5-4
d_gene: -
j_gene: TRBJ2-3
CDR3nt: TGTGCCAGCAGCTTGCGGGACACCACAGATACGCAGTATTTT
CDR3aa: CASSLRDTTDTQYF

abundance: -
v_gene: TRBV9
d_gene: TRBD1
j_gene: TRBJ1-4
CDR3nt: TGTGCCAGCAGCGGACAGGGAAGTGAAAAACTGTTTTTT
CDR3aa: CASSGQGSEKLFF

abundance: -
v_gene: TRBV27
d_gene: -
j_gene: TRBJ1-1
CDR3nt: TGTGCCAGCAGGCCCGGACAGAAGAACACTGAAGCTTTCTTT
CDR3aa: CASRPGQKNTEAFF